This TCR beta chain was profiled in a study of T cell responses to AZD1222 COVID-19 vaccine. Concerning this clone itself: Its target is unknown.

The trim removed 11 bases at V and 3 bases at J, leaving 5 bases unmatched. CDR1 is ENHRY, CDR2 SYGVKD, per germline. The CDR3 is 13 amino acids. Study-level points and caveats: The donor cohort was predominantly white British with a female majority, and clonal diversity may have been underestimated. Nearly half of the spike-specific TCRs reportedly recognize variant regions that carry no mutations. At baseline, just a handful of AZD1222 recipients tested seropositive. When two AZD1222 doses had been given, Spike-specific TCR breadth and depth rose.

Sequencing used immunoSEQ multiplex PCR; TCRdb keeps in-frame clones, though not all of them. Of 100,000 or so clones in the sample, about 90% were seen once. The V gene is TRBV10-3, the J gene TRBJ2-5; 11 nucleotides match TRBD2. The input for sequencing was peripheral blood, taken on day 0 of AZD1222 vaccination. The receptor comes from an adult in good health. In DNA form, the CDR3 reads TGTGCCGTAGCGGGAGGGCCCGAAGAGACCCAGTACTTC. Translation gives CAVAGGPEETQYF.